These T cell receptor beta chains were read from a single sample in a study of T-cell memory formation after mild COVID-19. TCRdb recomputed calls from the 5' RACE reads with MiXCR, one row per CDR3 protein. The data show hundreds of thousands of distinct CDR3 sequences, about a sixth seen once. Specimen: PBMCs or a T cell subset sorted from them (not recorded which). These receptors were collected from a man aged 18-30 years who had mild COVID-19 (a few samples of this study predate the infection). Cell type and time point are not known. CDR3s leave out the opening cysteine and the closing phenylalanine or tryptophan. A D gene is named only where the DNA matches it firmly.

v_call d_call cdr3_aa
TRBV9 - ASSVDGAGTDTQY
TRBV5-1 - ASSLVTQATGELF
TRBV12-3/TRBV12-4 - ASSLDSYQETQY
TRBV29-1 - SVDPRQQETQY
TRBV11-2 - ASSSGSLRAF
TRBV9 - ASSVGGTGANVLT
TRBV5-4 - ASSFASLTDTQY
TRBV7-6 - ASSLQGADNSPLH
TRBV4-2 - ASSDGSTENTGELF
TRBV20-1 - SALSGSENQPQH
TRBV7-9 TRBD1 ASSHRKGQGPPPEKLF
TRBV7-9 - ASSPTNTNTEAF
TRBV5-1 TRBD2 ASSYSGGETQY
TRBV7-2 TRBD2 ASSPGGDQEY
TRBV7-2 - ASSRGVQETQY